The clone carrying this T cell receptor beta chain was observed at least ten times. Antigen: not known. The data stem from a study of T cells in Graves' hyperthyroidism and ophthalmopathy. Study-wide findings and caveats: Classification by a 13 V-J model distinguished ophthalmopathy from stable hyperthyroidism.

A NOSPECS grade of at least 4, a Clinical Activity Score of at least 3 and duration under 3 months were recorded in ophthalmopathy patients. The authors took PBMCs from roughly 9.7 ml fresh peripheral blood. CDR3 length equals 17 residues. CDR1 and CDR2 from the germline V gene are SGHAT and FQDESV (reference sequence). The J segment lost 2 bases and the V segment lost 6 bases, leaving 10 bases of the junction unmatched. Template material for amplifying TCR beta CDR3 regions consisted of RNA transcripts. In the first-round RT-PCR of the TCR CDR3, the HTBI primer set was used. TCRdb reprocessed the multiplex PCR reads with MiXCR, giving one entry per CDR3 protein. The table has almost 350,000 distinct CDR3 sequences, 15% to 20% seen once.

Sample: blood. The receptor was isolated from a woman aged 40-49 years with Graves' ophthalmopathy. The chain links TRBV11-1 to TRBJ2-6; 7 bases line up with TRBD1. The CDR3 reads CASSFDRVWAGANVLTF. The CDR3 DNA reads as TGTGCCAGCAGTTTTGACAGGGTCTGGGCTGGGGCCAACGTCCTGACTTTC.